This T cell receptor beta chain emerged from a study of regulatory T cells in long-lasting Graves disease. In building TCR beta libraries, iRepertoire HTBI primers were used together with Arm-PCR of CDR3 regions. TCRdb reprocessed the multiplex PCR reads with MiXCR, giving one entry per CDR3 protein. The data contain 300,000 to 500,000 distinct CDR3 sequences, 20% to 25% of them singletons. Time point denoted: persistent/refractory GD, antithyroid drugs over 5 years with positive TRAb. Following extraction of RNA from PBMCs, that RNA was used to make the TCR library. Trimming shortened V by 4 bases and J by 2 bases, and 10 bases separated the two germline ends. This CDR3 is built from 13 residues. The V gene's germline CDR1 is SGHRS and CDR2 YFSETQ.

V is TRBV5-1 and J is TRBJ2-7, with a weak D call TRBD1 (6 bases). This sequence originates from a female donor with Graves disease. The sample consisted of peripheral blood mononuclear cells (PBMCs), taken when the disease was refractory, from a patient treated with antithyroid drugs. The CDR3: CASSAQGTYEQYF. CDR3 in DNA: TGCGCCAGCAGCGCCCAGGGGACCTACGAGCAGTACTTC.